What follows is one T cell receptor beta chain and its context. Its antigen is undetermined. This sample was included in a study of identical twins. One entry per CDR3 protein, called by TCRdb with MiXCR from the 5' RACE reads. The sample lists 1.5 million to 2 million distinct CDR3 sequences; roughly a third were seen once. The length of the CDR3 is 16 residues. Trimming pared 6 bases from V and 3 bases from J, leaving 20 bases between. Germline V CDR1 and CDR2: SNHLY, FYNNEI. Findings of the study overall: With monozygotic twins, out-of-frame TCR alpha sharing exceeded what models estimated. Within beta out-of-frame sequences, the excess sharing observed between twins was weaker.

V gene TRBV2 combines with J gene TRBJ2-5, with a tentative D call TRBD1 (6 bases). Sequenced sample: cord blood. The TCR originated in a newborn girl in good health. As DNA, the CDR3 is TGTGCCAGCAGCTCCGGACAGAATCGGGCTAAAGAGACCCAGTACTTC. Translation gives CASSSGQNRAKETQYF.